These 27 T cell receptor beta chains came from one sample sequenced in a study of T cell changes during pregnancy in multiple sclerosis. Generated by immunoSEQ multiplex PCR, the TCRdb table keeps only in-frame clones and is missing some. The sample has 45,000 to 65,000 clones, 92% seen once. Sequenced material: CD4+ T cells from peripheral blood mononuclear cells, taken in the third trimester of pregnancy. The receptors derive from a female donor with multiple sclerosis, enrolled in a pregnancy study.

This chain uses TRBV10-3 with TRBJ2-6; a weak D match, TRBD1 (5 bases). The CDR3 sequence is 17 residues long. Between the trimmed V and J ends, which lost 0 bases and 0 bases, there was a span of 9 bases. Germline lookup yields CDR1 ENHRY and CDR2 SYGVKD. The CDR3 region is CAISESVRDSGANVLTF. As DNA, the CDR3 is TGTGCCATCAGTGAGTCGGTCAGGGACTCTGGGGCCAACGTCCTGACTTTC.

The chain is built from TRBV6-5 and TRBJ1-5; D gene uncertain. The CDR3 loop spans 14 amino acids. V lost 6 bases, J lost 5 bases, and 14 bases lay in between. The germline CDR1 and CDR2 sequences are MNHEY and SVGAGI. Here the CDR3 reads CASSLTGEDQPQHF. The CDR3 nucleotides are TGTGCCAGCAGCCTAACGGGTGAGGATCAGCCCCAGCATTTT.

The rearrangement joins TRBV5-6 to TRBJ2-5; possible D gene TRBD2, 5 bases. V lost 5 bases, J lost 1 base, and 27 bases lay in between. Germline V CDR1 and CDR2: SGHDT, YYEEEE. This CDR3 has 19 residues. In DNA, the CDR3 is TGTGCCAGCAGTAGGACTGGCGGACGACCCACCCCCCTCCAAGAGACCCAGTACTTC. Amino acid sequence: CASSRTGGRPTPLQETQYF.

CDR3 sequence: CASSYSAGGMETQYF. The CDR3 DNA reads as TGTGCCAGCAGTTACTCTGCAGGGGGGATGGAGACCCAGTACTTC. This sequence joins TRBV6-6 and TRBJ2-5, with D perhaps matching TRBD1 (7 bases). CDR1 and CDR2 from the germline V gene are MNHNY and SVGAGI (reference sequence). The CDR3 sequence is 15 residues long. V lost 0 bases and J 5 bases, leaving 13 bases between the germline ends.

This clone appeared once. V is TRBV19 and J is TRBJ1-1; D is ambiguous. The CDR3 has 12 amino acids. Germline V gene sequence: CDR1 LNHDA, CDR2 SQIVND (reference sequence). Trimming took off 8 bases at V and 3 bases at J, with 10 bases between the two ends. The CDR3 protein is CASSARDTEAFF. The DNA for the CDR3 is TGTGCCAGTTCGGCTCGGGACACTGAAGCTTTCTTT.

This clone appeared once. The J gene is TRBJ1-2, the V gene TRBV18; 7 bases agree with TRBD1. This CDR3 contains 17 residues. V shed 3 bases and J 4 bases; nucleotides not matched to a gene: 14. The germline CDR1 and CDR2 sequences are KGHSH and LQKENI. The CDR3 spells CASSPSNARDSSYGYTF. The DNA for the CDR3 is TGTGCCAGCTCACCCTCAAACGCGCGGGACAGTTCCTATGGCTACACCTTC. Together with reference TRBV18 and TRBJ1-2, the CDR3 gives the full variable domain: NAGVMQNPRHLVRRRGQEARLRCSPMKGHSHVYWYRQLPEEGLKFMVYLQKENIIDESGMPKERFSAEFPKEGPSILRIQQVVRGDSAAYFCASSPSNARDSSYGYTFGSGTRLTVV.

This sequence joins TRBV2 and TRBJ2-3, with D maybe TRBD1 (5 bases). Per the germline V gene, CDR1 is SNHLY and CDR2 is FYNNEI. Trimming removed 6 bases at V and 5 bases at J, with 15 bases between. The CDR3 runs to 14 residues. The CDR3 loop is CASRERQLVDTQYF. CDR3 bases: TGTGCCAGCAGGGAACGACAGTTGGTAGATACGCAGTATTTT. Looking up the rest from reference TRBV2 and TRBJ2-3 gives the full variable domain: EPEVTQTPSHQVTQMGQEVILRCVPISNHLYFYWYRQILGQKVEFLVSFYNNEISEKSEIFDDQFSVERPDGSNFTLKIRSTKLEDSAMYFCASRERQLVDTQYFGPGTRLTVL.

The V gene is TRBV5-1, the J gene TRBJ2-1; D remains unclear. Trimming shortened V by 4 bases and J by 5 bases, and 13 bases separated the two germline ends. The CDR3 is 14 residues long. CDR1 is SGHRS, CDR2 YFSETQ, per germline. The CDR3 reads CASSPTPTNNEQFF. The CDR3, as DNA: TGCGCCAGCAGCCCCACACCAACGAACAATGAGCAGTTCTTC.

This chain links TRBV7-9 with TRBJ2-5, with D possibly matching TRBD1 (6 bases). This CDR3 has 15 amino acids. With 0 bases removed from V and 1 base from J, the gap between germline ends came to 9 bases. CDR1 and CDR2 (germline): SEHNR, FQNEAQ (reference sequence). CDR3 sequence reads: CASSLARQVQETQYF. The DNA for the CDR3 is TGTGCCAGCAGCTTAGCCCGACAGGTCCAAGAGACCCAGTACTTC.

The chain employs TRBV11-1 and TRBJ2-3; D is possibly TRBD2 (5 bases). The CDR3 runs to 14 residues. The germline V gene encodes CDR1 SGHAT and CDR2 FQDESV (reference sequence). V gave up 3 bases and J gave up 2 bases, with 9 bases separating them. CDR3 protein: CASSLTILTDTQYF. The CDR3 bases are TGTGCCAGCAGCTTGACTATCCTCACAGATACGCAGTATTTT.

V is TRBV5-1 and J is TRBJ1-6, with 12 bases aligning to TRBD1. V shed 0 bases, J shed 11 bases, and the junction held 6 bases outside the gene matches. The CDR3 is 16 residues long. Germline CDR1 and CDR2: SGHRS and YFSETQ. CDR3 sequence reads: CASSLGDRGQSAPLHF. In DNA, the CDR3 is TGCGCCAGCAGCTTGGGGGACAGGGGGCAAAGTGCACCCCTCCACTTT. Full variable domain (outside the CDR3, taken from reference TRBV5-1 and TRBJ1-6): KAGVTQTPRYLIKTRGQQVTLSCSPISGHRSVSWYQQTPGQGLQFLFEYFSETQRNKGNFPGRFSGRQFSNSRSEMNVSTLELGDSALYLCASSLGDRGQSAPLHFGNGTRLTVT.

V and J are TRBV5-1 and TRBJ2-5; 10 bases line up with TRBD1. The CDR3 contains 15 residues. Per germline, CDR1 SGHRS and CDR2 YFSETQ. J gave up 4 bases and V 4 bases, and 7 bases lay outside the gene matches. In DNA form, the CDR3 reads TGCGCCAGCAGCAGGGGGACAGGGGAGGGAGAGACCCAGTACTTC. It codes for CASSRGTGEGETQYF.

This chain links TRBV5-1 with TRBJ2-5; 9 positions match TRBD2. Germline CDR1 is SGHRS and CDR2 is YFSETQ. With 0 bases clipped from V and 3 bases from J, the junction kept 3 bases outside the gene matches. CDR3 length equals 15 residues. CDR3 bases: TGCGCCAGCAGCTTGGGCGCTAGCGGGGAAGAGACCCAGTACTTC. The encoded protein is CASSLGASGEETQYF.

This chain uses TRBV7-9 with TRBJ2-7; tentative D call: TRBD1 (5 bases). Per the germline V gene, CDR1 is SEHNR and CDR2 is FQNEAQ (reference sequence). V lost 1 base, J lost 9 bases, and 13 bases lay in between. The CDR3 covers 13 residues. The CDR3 DNA follows: TGTGCCAGCAGCTTAGAGGGGCCCTATGGGCAGTACTTC. Translation gives CASSLEGPYGQYF.

The V and J genes are TRBV7-9 and TRBJ1-1, with 7 bases identical to TRBD1. V lost 1 base to trimming and J lost 6 bases; unmatched junction nucleotides: 5. The CDR3 extends over 14 amino acids. Germline assignment: CDR1 SEHNR and CDR2 FQNEAQ (reference sequence). This chain's CDR3 is CASSLGRQGPEAFF. CDR3 nucleotides: TGTGCCAGCAGCTTAGGGAGACAGGGACCTGAAGCTTTCTTT.

J is TRBJ1-1 and V is TRBV5-1; 10 bases line up with TRBD1. The V gene end was trimmed by 4 bases and the J gene end by 3 bases; junction bases not matched to a gene: 9. The germline CDR1 and CDR2 sequences are SGHRS and YFSETQ. The CDR3 contains 16 residues. The chain's CDR3 is CASSREPGQGYTEAFF. The CDR3 region has the DNA TGCGCCAGCAGCCGGGAACCGGGACAGGGGTACACTGAAGCTTTCTTT.

This rearrangement joins TRBV6-5 to TRBJ1-5; 8 bases agree with TRBD1. Per germline, CDR1 MNHEY and CDR2 SVGAGI. Unmatched junction bases numbered 9, after V lost 6 bases and J lost 5 bases. The CDR3 totals 15 residues. In nucleotides, the CDR3 is TGTGCCAGCAGCCACCGACAGGGGCCCTATCAGCCCCAGCATTTT. It encodes CASSHRQGPYQPQHF.

The chain carries TRBV19 and TRBJ1-2, with 9 positions matching TRBD1. The CDR3 has 14 amino acids. Germline trimming cut 3 bases from V and 3 bases from J; bases unmatched to any gene: 2. Germline-derived CDR1 and CDR2 are LNHDA and SQIVND (reference sequence). CDR3 amino acids: CASSIRDRDYGYTF. DNA for the CDR3: TGTGCCAGTAGTATCCGGGACAGGGACTATGGCTACACCTTC.

This chain joins TRBV6-6 and TRBJ2-5; 11 nucleotides match TRBD2. The junction had 10 bases not matched to a gene; V was cut back by 10 bases and J by 3 bases. CDR3 length: 15 residues. Germline CDR1 and CDR2: MNHNY and SVGAGI (reference sequence). CDR3 sequence (DNA): TGTGCCACCATGACTAGCGGGGCCCCGAAAGAGACCCAGTACTTC. This codes for CATMTSGAPKETQYF.

This clone was counted once. The gene calls are TRBV5-1 and TRBJ2-1; 9 bases are a match to TRBD1. The CDR3 length is 13 residues. J lost 7 bases, V lost 4 bases, and 3 bases had no gene match. CDR1 and CDR2 (germline): SGHRS, YFSETQ. DNA for the CDR3: TGCGCCAGCAGCCCCGGACAGGGGAATGAGCAGTTCTTC. Its translation: CASSPGQGNEQFF.

V gene TRBV19 combines with J gene TRBJ2-2; possibly TRBD1 for D (6 bases). In germline, CDR1 is LNHDA, CDR2 SQIVND (reference sequence). The CDR3 runs to 12 residues. V lost 5 bases to trimming and J lost 14 bases, with 15 bases between them. CDR3: CASSPPLGALFF. The CDR3 nucleotides are TGTGCCAGTAGTCCCCCGTTGGGGGCCCTGTTTTTT. Full variable domain (rest looked up from reference TRBV19 and TRBJ2-2): DGGITQSPKYLFRKEGQNVTLSCEQNLNHDAMYWYRQDPGQGLRLIYYSQIVNDFQKGDIAEGYSVSREKKESFPLTVTSAQKNPTAFYLCASSPPLGALFFGEGSRLTVL.

The chain uses TRBV6-1 and TRBJ2-2, with D possibly being TRBD2 (5 bases). Per germline, CDR1 MNHNS and CDR2 SASEGT. The CDR3 extends over 19 amino acids. V lost 1 base to trimming and J lost 0 bases, with 18 bases between them. This CDR3 reads CASSEVGSFWTSNTGELFF. The CDR3 DNA reads as TGTGCCAGCAGTGAAGTAGGCAGTTTTTGGACTTCGAACACCGGGGAGCTGTTTTTT.

The J gene is TRBJ1-2, the V gene TRBV12-5, with 10 bases that match TRBD1. The CDR3 extends over 16 amino acids. V lost 0 bases to trimming and J lost 8 bases; unmatched junction nucleotides: 9. Germline CDR1 reads LGHNT; CDR2 reads FRNRAP. CDR3 region: CASGLVLAGQGSGYTF. The CDR3, as DNA: TGTGCTAGTGGTTTGGTACTGGCGGGACAGGGGTCGGGCTACACCTTC. The full variable domain, rest sourced from reference TRBV12-5 and TRBJ1-2, is DARVTQTPRHKVTEMGQEVTMRCQPILGHNTVFWYRQTMMQGLELLAYFRNRAPLDDSGMPKDRFSAEMPDATLATLKIQPSEPRDSAVYFCASGLVLAGQGSGYTFGSGTRLTVV.

This rearrangement joins TRBV5-4 to TRBJ1-1; 8 bases match TRBD1. The germline CDR1 and CDR2 sequences are SGHNT and YYREEE (reference sequence). This CDR3 has 14 amino acids. The junction had 7 bases not matched to a gene; V was cut back by 5 bases and J by 4 bases. CDR3 sequence: CASRTDRGGTEAFF. The CDR3 region has the DNA TGTGCCAGCAGAACCGACAGGGGTGGCACTGAAGCTTTCTTT.

This clone was seen only a few times. The chain joins TRBV19 to TRBJ1-5; D is ambiguous. CDR1 and CDR2 from the germline V gene are LNHDA and SQIVND (reference sequence). Trimming pared 3 bases from V and 3 bases from J, leaving 12 bases between. The CDR3 is made up of 15 amino acids. The CDR3 is CASSISGQDNQPQHF. CDR3 DNA sequence: TGTGCCAGTAGTATCAGTGGGCAGGACAATCAGCCCCAGCATTTT.

The rearrangement joins TRBV4-1 to TRBJ2-7; 9 positions agree with TRBD1. The germline CDR1 and CDR2 sequences are MGHRA and YSYEKL. The CDR3 extends over 17 amino acids. Unmatched junction bases numbered 10, after V lost 4 bases and J lost 0 bases. CDR3: CASSLTFGQGSSYEQYF. In DNA form, the CDR3 reads TGCGCCAGCAGCCTAACATTCGGACAGGGGAGCTCCTACGAGCAGTACTTC.

The J gene is TRBJ2-1, the V gene TRBV11-3, with a tentative D call TRBD2 (6 bases). Trimming left V 3 bases short and J 7 bases short, with 13 bases between. CDR1 is SGHNT, CDR2 YENEEA, per germline. This CDR3 is built from 14 residues. The DNA for the CDR3 is TGTGCCAGCAGCTTGGGGGGTTCGGGGAATGAGCAGTTCTTC. This codes for CASSLGGSGNEQFF.